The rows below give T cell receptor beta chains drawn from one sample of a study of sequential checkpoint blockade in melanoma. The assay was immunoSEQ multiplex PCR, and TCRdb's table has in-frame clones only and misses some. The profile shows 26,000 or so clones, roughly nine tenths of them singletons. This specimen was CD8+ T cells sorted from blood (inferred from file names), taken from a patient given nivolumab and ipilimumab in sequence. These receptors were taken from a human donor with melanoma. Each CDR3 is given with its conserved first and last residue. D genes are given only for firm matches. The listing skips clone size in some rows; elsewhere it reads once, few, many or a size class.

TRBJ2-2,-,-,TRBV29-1,TGCAGCGTTGAACTCCTTGGCCACAACACCGGGGAGCTGTTTTTT,CSVELLGHNTGELFF
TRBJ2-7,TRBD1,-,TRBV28,TGTGCCAGCAGTTTAGCTCCGGGACAGGGGCACTACGAGCAGTACTTC,CASSLAPGQGHYEQYF
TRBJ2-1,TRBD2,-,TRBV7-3,TGTGCCAGCAGCTTCCATAGCGGGGGGGCATATGAGCAGTTCTTC,CASSFHSGGAYEQFF
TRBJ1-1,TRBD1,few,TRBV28,TGTGCCAGCAGTTCGCATTTTAGGGGACAGCGGAACACTGAAGCTTTCTTT,CASSSHFRGQRNTEAFF
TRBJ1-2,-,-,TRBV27,TGTGCCAGCAGTTTGGGGGGGGCATGGCCCCATGGCTACACCTTC,CASSLGGAWPHGYTF
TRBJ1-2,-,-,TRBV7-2,TGTGCCAGCAGCGGGGACTTCTATGGCTACACCTTC,CASSGDFYGYTF
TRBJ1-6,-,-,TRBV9,TGTGCCAGCAGCGAATCGGGATCCTATAATTCACCCCTCCACTTT,CASSESGSYNSPLHF
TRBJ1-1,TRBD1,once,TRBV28,TGTGCCAGCAGTCCGCAGGGGGACACTGAAGCTTTCTTT,CASSPQGDTEAFF
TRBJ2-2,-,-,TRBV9,TGTGCCAGCAGCGCGCGAGGCACCGGGGAGCTGTTTTTT,CASSARGTGELFF
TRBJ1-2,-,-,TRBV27,TGTGCCAGCAGTTTACAGGGCTCTACTAACTATGGCTACACCTTC,CASSLQGSTNYGYTF
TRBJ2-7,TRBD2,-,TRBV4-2,TGTGCCAGCAGCCAATCCCCGGGACTAGCGGGATCCGAGCAGTACTTC,CASSQSPGLAGSEQYF
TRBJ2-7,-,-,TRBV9,TGTGCCAGCAGCGAGATGGCAGGTTCCTACGAGCAGTACTTC,CASSEMAGSYEQYF
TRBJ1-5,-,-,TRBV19,TGTGCCAGTAGTATATCGGGACACCCCAATCAGCCCCAGCATTTT,CASSISGHPNQPQHF
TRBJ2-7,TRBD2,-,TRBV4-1,TGCGCCAGCAGCCAAGTCTTCGCGGGAGGCCACTACGAGCAGTACTTC,CASSQVFAGGHYEQYF
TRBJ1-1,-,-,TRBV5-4,TGTGCCAGCAGCGACTGGAACGCTGAAGCTTTCTTT,CASSDWNAEAFF
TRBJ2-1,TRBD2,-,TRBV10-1,TGCGCCAGCAGTGAGTCCGGGGGGGGGAATGAGCAGTTCTTC,CASSESGGGNEQFF
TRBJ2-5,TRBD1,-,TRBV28,TGTGCCAGCAGTCCAAACCGGGACAGGCGGAAAGAGACCCAGTACTTC,CASSPNRDRRKETQYF
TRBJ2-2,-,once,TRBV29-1,TGCAGCGTCCTCACCGGGGAGCTGTTTTTT,CSVLTGELFF
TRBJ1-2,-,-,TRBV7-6,TGTGCCAGCAGCTCCAGGGGTTCTTCAGATGGCTACACCTTC,CASSSRGSSDGYTF
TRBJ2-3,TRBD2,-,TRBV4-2,TGTGCCAGCAGCCAAGAGTTCGGACTAGCGGGAGGGCGTGGAGATACGCAGTATTTT,CASSQEFGLAGGRGDTQYF
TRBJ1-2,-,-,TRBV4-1,TGCGCCAGCAGCCAAGAAACAGGCTATGGCTACACCTTC,CASSQETGYGYTF
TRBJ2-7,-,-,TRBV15,TGTGCCACCGGTTCGGGGTCCGGCCCCTACGAGCAGTACTTC,CATGSGSGPYEQYF
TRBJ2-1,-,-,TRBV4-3,TGCGCCAGCAGCCGCCTGGGCGACAATGAGCAGTTCTTC,CASSRLGDNEQFF
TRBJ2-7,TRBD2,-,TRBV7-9,TGTGCCAGCAGCCTCCCGGGGCTAGCGGGCTACGAGCAGTACTTC,CASSLPGLAGYEQYF
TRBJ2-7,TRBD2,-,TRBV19,TGTGCCAGTAGTCAAGGGGAGGGCTCCTACGAGCAGTACTTC,CASSQGEGSYEQYF
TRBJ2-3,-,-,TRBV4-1,TGCGCCAGCAGCCAAGTAAACACAGATACGCAGTATTTT,CASSQVNTDTQYF
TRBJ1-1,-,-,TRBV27,TGTGCCAGCAGAGGGGCGGGGGTTGGAGCTTTCTTT,CASRGAGVGAFF
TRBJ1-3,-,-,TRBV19,TGTGCCAGTAGGACTCAGGGCAACTCTGGAAACACCATATATTTT,CASRTQGNSGNTIYF
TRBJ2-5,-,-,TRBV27,TGTGCCAGCAGTTTAACGCAGACTGGGTACGAGACCCAGTACTTC,CASSLTQTGYETQYF
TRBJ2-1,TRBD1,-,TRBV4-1,TGCGCCAGCAGCCAAGGACAGGGCTACAATGAGCAGTTCTTC,CASSQGQGYNEQFF
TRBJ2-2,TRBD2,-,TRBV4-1,TGCGCCAGCAGCGACGGACTAGCGGGAGCCACCGGGGAGCTGTTTTTT,CASSDGLAGATGELFF
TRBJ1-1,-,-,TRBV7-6,TGTGCCAGCAGCTTACATAGTCAGGGATGGGCTAACACTGAAGCTTTCTTT,CASSLHSQGWANTEAFF
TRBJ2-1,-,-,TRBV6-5,TGTGCCAGCAGTTACCCCGGGAGTGGGACCTACAATGAGCAGTTCTTC,CASSYPGSGTYNEQFF
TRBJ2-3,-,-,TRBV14,TGTGCCAGCAGCCAAGCTAGAAACACAGATACGCAGTATTTT,CASSQARNTDTQYF
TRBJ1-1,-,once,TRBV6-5,TGTGCCAGCCTGGGTTTTGAGGACACTGAAGCTTTCTTT,CASLGFEDTEAFF
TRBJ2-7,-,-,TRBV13,TGTGCCAGCAGTCCAGGGACTTACGAGCAGTACTTC,CASSPGTYEQYF